The rows below give T cell receptor beta chains drawn from one sample of a study of shared clonotypes between healthy human individuals. Method: immunoSEQ multiplex PCR; TCRdb's copy keeps in-frame clones and lacks some. The sample includes roughly 2.5 million clones, roughly 92% of them seen just once. Sequencing was carried out using naive CD4+ T cells sorted from blood. Receptors originate from a man aged 18 to 30 in good health. Both conserved end residues are part of each CDR3. The D gene is left open where the match is weak. The listing skips clone size in some rows; elsewhere it reads once, few, many or a size class.

J gene	clone size	V gene	D gene	CDR3 protein	CDR3 DNA
TRBJ2-5	NA	TRBV10-1	NA	CASSDGSWTQYF	TGCGCCAGCAGTGACGGGAGTTGGACCCAGTACTTC
TRBJ1-6	few	TRBV5-1	TRBD1	CASSSWTGGDNSPLHF	TGCGCCAGCAGCTCCTGGACAGGGGGGGATAATTCACCCCTCCACTTT
TRBJ1-3	once	TRBV7-8	TRBD1	CASSFYGTGIGNTIYF	TGTGCCAGCAGCTTTTACGGGACAGGGATTGGAAACACCATATATTTT
TRBJ1-6	NA	TRBV19	NA	CASSIGGAALNSPLHF	TGTGCCAGTAGTATAGGCGGGGCCGCTCTTAATTCACCCCTCCACTTT
TRBJ1-4	NA	TRBV7-2	NA	CASSLGTVGEKLFF	TGTGCCAGCAGCTTAGGAACAGTTGGGGAAAAACTGTTTTTT
TRBJ2-3	NA	TRBV30	NA	CAWSVGVAHTDTQYF	TGTGCCTGGAGTGTAGGGGTAGCCCACACAGATACGCAGTATTTT
TRBJ2-5	NA	TRBV21-1	NA	CGNRETQYF	TGCGGTAATCGAGAGACCCAGTACTTC
TRBJ1-3	NA	TRBV30	NA	CAWSVKGAGNTIYF	TGTGCCTGGAGTGTTAAAGGGGCTGGAAACACCATATATTTT
TRBJ1-6	NA	TRBV5-1	TRBD1	CASSSRTGASTPLHF	TGCGCCAGCAGCTCCCGGACAGGGGCATCGACACCCCTCCACTTT
TRBJ1-1	NA	TRBV6-1	NA	CASNLRSDTEAFF	TGTGCCAGCAACCTAAGGTCGGACACTGAAGCTTTCTTT
TRBJ2-7	NA	TRBV7-9	TRBD2	CASNGLAGGYEQYF	TGTGCCAGCAACGGACTAGCGGGAGGGTACGAGCAGTACTTC
TRBJ1-2	NA	TRBV7-6	NA	CASSLDGDGYTF	TGTGCCAGCAGCTTAGACGGGGATGGCTACACCTTC
TRBJ1-1	NA	TRBV12-5	NA	CASGLNTEAFF	TGTGCTAGTGGCCTGAACACTGAAGCTTTCTTT
TRBJ1-6	NA	TRBV10-2	NA	CASGFSYNSPLHF	TGCGCCAGCGGGTTCTCCTATAATTCACCCCTCCACTTT
TRBJ2-2	NA	TRBV5-1	NA	CASSGSGASNTGELFF	TGCGCCAGCAGCGGGTCGGGGGCCTCAAACACCGGGGAGCTGTTTTTT
TRBJ2-5	NA	TRBV7-3	NA	CASSRDPQETQYF	TGTGCCAGCAGCCGAGACCCACAAGAGACCCAGTACTTC
TRBJ1-2	NA	TRBV29-1	NA	CSMSWGRARGYTF	TGCAGCATGTCTTGGGGGAGGGCCCGTGGCTACACCTTC
TRBJ2-7	NA	TRBV7-2	NA	CASSLASVSYEQYF	TGTGCCAGCAGCTTGGCTAGCGTCTCCTACGAGCAGTACTTC
TRBJ1-1	NA	TRBV19	NA	CASQTFRENTEAFF	TGTGCCAGTCAGACCTTCAGGGAGAACACTGAAGCTTTCTTT
TRBJ2-1	NA	TRBV11-2	NA	CASSLSWTTLNEQFF	TGTGCCAGCAGCTTATCATGGACTACTCTCAATGAGCAGTTCTTC
TRBJ2-7	NA	TRBV2	TRBD1	CASSGTGGRISDF	TGTGCCAGCAGCGGGACAGGGGGAAGGATCTCAGACTTC
TRBJ2-7	NA	TRBV2	NA	CASSDPPAFSYEQYF	TGTGCCAGCAGTGATCCACCGGCCTTCTCGTACGAGCAGTACTTC
TRBJ2-3	NA	TRBV5-4	NA	CASSLPGRGDTQYF	TGTGCCAGCAGCCTGCCGGGGCGGGGAGATACGCAGTATTTT
TRBJ2-5	NA	TRBV5-1	NA	CASSSSLETQYF	TGCGCCAGCAGCTCGTCATTGGAGACCCAGTACTTC
TRBJ2-3	NA	TRBV10-3	TRBD2	CAISERGGRATTDTQYF	TGTGCCATCAGTGAGCGGGGCGGGAGGGCAACCACAGATACGCAGTATTTT
TRBJ2-5	NA	TRBV10-3	NA	CAISESGVRETQYF	TGTGCCATCAGTGAGTCGGGGGTAAGGGAGACCCAGTACTTC
TRBJ1-1	NA	TRBV18	NA	CASSRSAPTVMNTEAFF	TGTGCCAGCTCACGCTCGGCTCCAACAGTTATGAACACTGAAGCTTTCTTT
TRBJ2-3	NA	TRBV9	TRBD2	CASSGSSGSMTDTQYF	TGTGCCAGCAGCGGATCTAGCGGGAGTATGACAGATACGCAGTATTTT
TRBJ1-2	NA	TRBV7-2	TRBD1	CASSLTGFLPANYGYTF	TGTGCCAGCAGCTTGACAGGGTTCCTCCCTGCTAACTATGGCTACACCTTC
TRBJ2-3	NA	TRBV7-2	NA	CASSFSRNTDTQYF	TGTGCCAGCAGCTTCTCCAGGAACACAGATACGCAGTATTTT
TRBJ1-6	NA	TRBV11-2	TRBD1	CASSRDSSSQGLSPLHF	TGTGCCAGCAGCCGGGACAGTTCAAGTCAGGGGCTTTCACCCCTCCACTTT